This passage covers 20 T cell receptor beta chains from one sample sequenced in a study of shared clonotypes between healthy human individuals. Only in-frame clones appear in the TCRdb table, and some are missing; sequencing was by immunoSEQ multiplex PCR. The sample gives about 490,000 clones, about 78% of which show up once; around 12% is in the top ten. The specimen was PBMCs. These receptors were taken from a woman in her thirties or forties in good health. Some clones in this sample may be carry-over from other donors' samples.

This sequence joins TRBV5-4 and TRBJ2-7; D remains unclear. Germline CDR1 is SGHNT and CDR2 is YYREEE (reference sequence). The CDR3 has 15 amino acids. The germline V and J ends were trimmed by 1 base and 6 bases, with 17 bases remaining between them. The CDR3 loop is CASSLMREIGGEQYF. The CDR3 DNA sequence: TGTGCCAGCAGCTTGATGCGCGAGATTGGCGGCGAGCAGTACTTC.

Only one count was recorded for this clone. A read error is possible here, since a much larger clone lies one base away. The chain recombines TRBV25-1 with TRBJ1-4, with a weak D call TRBD1 (6 bases). Germline V gene lookup returns CDR1 MGHDK and CDR2 SYGVNS. The CDR3 spans 14 residues. CDR3 sequence: CASSETGIGERLFF. CDR3 DNA: TGTGCCAGCAGTGAGACAGGAATCGGTGAAAGACTGTTTTTT.

The V gene is TRBV28, the J gene TRBJ1-2; no clear D gene. The ends were cut back, 4 bases at V and 8 bases at J, with 11 bases in the middle. This CDR3 has 12 residues. CDR1 MDHEN and CDR2 SYDVKM come from the germline V gene. The CDR3 is CASSSRPDGYTF. CDR3 DNA sequence: TGTGCCAGCAGTTCCAGACCGGACGGCTACACCTTC.

The chain joins TRBV7-9 to TRBJ2-3, with D possibly matching TRBD2 (6 bases). CDR1 and CDR2 (germline): SEHNR, FQNEAQ (reference sequence). V lost 4 bases, J lost 4 bases, and 18 bases lay in between. The CDR3 runs 16 residues. The DNA for the CDR3 is TGTGCCAGCAGCTCGACGTTGGGCAGGGACTCAGATACGCAGTATTTT. It translates to CASSSTLGRDSDTQYF.

This sequence joins TRBV18 and TRBJ1-4; possibly TRBD1 for D (5 bases). This CDR3 comprises 15 residues. CDR1 is KGHSH, CDR2 LQKENI, per germline. The germline V and J ends were trimmed by 2 bases and 7 bases, with 14 bases remaining between them. CDR3 sequence: CASSPKGLTTEKLFF. CDR3 bases: TGTGCCAGCTCACCAAAGGGACTAACGACTGAAAAACTGTTTTTT.

This clone was observed a few times. The V call is TRBV5-1, the J call TRBJ1-1; perhaps TRBD1 as D (6 bases). The germline CDR1 and CDR2 sequences are SGHRS and YFSETQ. The CDR3 loop spans 13 amino acids. V lost 3 bases, J lost 5 bases, and 11 bases lay in between. The CDR3 DNA reads as TGCGCCAGCAGCTCAGGGGTGGGTACTGAAGCTTTCTTT. Protein sequence: CASSSGVGTEAFF. Full variable domain (outside the CDR3, taken from reference TRBV5-1 and TRBJ1-1): KAGVTQTPRYLIKTRGQQVTLSCSPISGHRSVSWYQQTPGQGLQFLFEYFSETQRNKGNFPGRFSGRQFSNSRSEMNVSTLELGDSALYLCASSSGVGTEAFFGQGTRLTVV.

Concerning this clone: A read error may produce the germline difference seen at one junction end. The chain recombines TRBV11-2 with TRBJ2-3, with TRBD1 matching over 9 bases. This CDR3 comprises 16 residues. Per the germline V gene, CDR1 is SGHAT and CDR2 is FQNNGV. The CDR3 is CASSTQRGARRDREGF. The CDR3 DNA follows: TGTGCCAGCAGCACCCAAAGGGGGGCGAGGAGGGACAGGGAGGGTTTT.

The chain has TRBV30 and TRBJ2-3, with 7 positions matching TRBD2. The V and J ends lost 0 bases and 8 bases, in that order; junction bases with no gene match: 5. Germline assignment: CDR1 GTSNPN and CDR2 SVGIG (reference sequence). CDR3 length equals 13 residues. The CDR3 here is CAWSVGRERTQYF. CDR3 in DNA: TGTGCCTGGAGTGTAGGGCGGGAGCGTACGCAGTATTTT.

With regard to this clone: The sample contains more than one DNA sequence encoding this CDR3. The chain links TRBV28 to TRBJ1-5; 7 positions agree with TRBD1. V lost 6 bases and J lost 1; bases outside the gene matches: 3. CDR3 length: 14 amino acids. Germline assignment: CDR1 MDHEN and CDR2 SYDVKM. The CDR3 region is CASSLGQSNQPQHF. CDR3 bases: TGTGCCAGCAGCTTGGGACAGAGCAATCAGCCCCAGCATTTT.

V usage is TRBV15 and J usage is TRBJ2-2, with D possibly matching TRBD2 (7 bases). This CDR3 has 15 residues. Trimming cost V 0 bases and J 7 bases, with 12 bases left between them. Germline CDR1 LNHNV, CDR2 YYDKDF (reference sequence). As DNA, the CDR3 is TGTGCCACCAGCAGAGATCGGGGGGCAGGCGGGGAGCTGTTTTTT. Its protein product is CATSRDRGAGGELFF.

The J gene is TRBJ1-2, the V gene TRBV28; D is uncertain. This CDR3 region has 13 residues. The germline CDR1 and CDR2 sequences are MDHEN and SYDVKM. Trimming pared 5 bases from V and 2 bases from J, leaving 9 bases between. The CDR3 DNA is TGTGCCAGCAGTCCACTCGACAACTATGGCTACACCTTC. Translation: CASSPLDNYGYTF.

In DNA, the CDR3 is TGTGCCAGCCCAACCACAGGGGCGGGGGGCAATGAGCAGTTCTTC. It specifies CASPTTGAGGNEQFF. The chain uses TRBV2 and TRBJ2-1, with a weak D call TRBD2 (8 bases). Germline-derived CDR1 and CDR2 are SNHLY and FYNNEI. Trimming took 8 bases from V and 6 from J, leaving 20 bases between them. The CDR3 is 15 amino acids.

This rearrangement joins TRBV28 to TRBJ1-5, with D perhaps matching TRBD1 (6 bases). From germline, CDR1 is MDHEN and CDR2 SYDVKM. The ends were cut back, 6 bases at V and 9 bases at J, with 21 bases in the middle. CDR3 length: 15 residues. CDR3 sequence reads: CASSRTLGGARPQHF. As DNA, the CDR3 is TGTGCCAGCAGCCGCACCCTCGGGGGGGCACGGCCCCAGCATTTT. Complete variable domain (other parts from reference TRBV28 and TRBJ1-5): DVKVTQSSRYLVKRTGEKVFLECVQDMDHENMFWYRQDPGLGLRLIYFSYDVKMKEKGDIPEGYSVSREKKERFSLILESASTNQTSMYLCASSRTLGGARPQHFGDGTRLSIL.

The chain employs TRBV6-6 and TRBJ2-1; 13 nucleotides match TRBD2. V gave up 10 bases and J gave up 8 bases; unmatched junction bases: 14. The CDR3 has 16 residues. In germline, CDR1 is MNHNY, CDR2 SVGAGI (reference sequence). The CDR3 DNA sequence: TGTGCCACCCTATTTAGACTAGCGGGAGGAAAGGATGAGCAGTTCTTC. Translating gives CATLFRLAGGKDEQFF.

The chain has TRBV7-8 and TRBJ2-3; perhaps TRBD1 as D (6 bases). The V and J ends lost 5 bases and 4 bases respectively, with 16 bases between them. The CDR3 covers 15 residues. Germline CDR1 is SGHVS and CDR2 is FQNEAQ. CDR3 protein: CASSTRQVGSDTQYF. In DNA form, the CDR3 reads TGTGCCAGCAGCACCCGACAGGTTGGGTCAGATACGCAGTATTTT.

The gene calls are TRBV7-9 and TRBJ1-4; 9 bases are shared with TRBD1. Germline V gives CDR1 SEHNR, CDR2 FQNEAQ (reference sequence). V was pared by 4 bases and J by 5 bases, with 2 bases of the junction left unmatched. CDR3 length: 14 residues. In DNA, the CDR3 is TGTGCCAGCAGCTCAACAGGGGGCAATGAAAAACTGTTTTTT. It is translated as CASSSTGGNEKLFF.

This clone was counted once. The V and J genes are TRBV10-3 and TRBJ2-1; no reliable D call. CDR3 length: 12 residues. CDR1 is ENHRY, CDR2 SYGVKD, per germline. Between the trimmed V and J ends, which lost 3 bases and 6 bases, there was a span of 6 bases. The CDR3 reads CAISDGSNEQFF. The CDR3 DNA is TGTGCCATCAGTGATGGATCCAATGAGCAGTTCTTC.

V usage is TRBV14 and J usage is TRBJ1-4; no clear D gene. CDR1 is SGHDN, CDR2 FVKESK, per germline. V was clipped by 0 bases and J by 10 bases, with 3 bases between them. The CDR3 runs to 11 residues. The CDR3 nucleotides read TGTGCCAGCAGCCAAGAGGGAAAACTGTTTTTT. Protein product: CASSQEGKLFF.

The V call is TRBV13, the J call TRBJ2-6; unclear D gene. Per the germline V gene, CDR1 is PRHDT and CDR2 is FYEKMQ (reference sequence). The CDR3 spans 20 residues. The ends were cut back, 3 bases at V and 0 bases at J, with 21 bases in the middle. CDR3 in DNA: TGTGCCAGCAGCTTCGAAACTGGAAGAGGATTCTCCTCTGGGGCCAACGTCCTGACTTTC. Encoded protein: CASSFETGRGFSSGANVLTF.

This clone was counted at least ten times. Other nucleotide sequences from this sample produce the same CDR3. The rearrangement links TRBV18 to TRBJ1-5; possible D gene TRBD1, 6 bases. V dropped 2 bases and J dropped 0 bases, with 11 bases sitting between them. CDR1 and CDR2 (germline): KGHSH, LQKENI. The CDR3 is 16 residues long. The CDR3 protein is CASSPSGQNSNQPQHF. CDR3 in DNA: TGTGCCAGCTCACCAAGCGGACAGAATAGCAATCAGCCCCAGCATTTT.